This T cell receptor beta chain is drawn from a study of OX40 agonist ivuxolimab in advanced cancers. The study's findings and limits: It was also the case that some nonresponders had low normalized T-cell clonal expansion.

The V gene's germline CDR1 is SEHNR and CDR2 FQNEAQ (reference sequence). The CDR3 length is 10 residues. V lost 7 bases and J lost 7, with 7 bases in between. Sequencing used immunoSEQ multiplex PCR; TCRdb keeps in-frame clones, though not all of them. The sample lists 65,000 to 75,000 clones, 85% seen once, with under 0.9% in the top ten. Comment on this clone: Its antigen is still unknown.

The receptor was derived from an adult with an advanced solid tumor such as melanoma, head and neck, liver or kidney cancer. The V call is TRBV7-9, the J call TRBJ1-1; D remains ambiguous. Sequenced material: CD4+ or CD8+ T cells sorted from blood, taken in a trial of the OX40 agonist ivuxolimab. CDR3: CASKVVEAFF. The CDR3 DNA is TGTGCCAGCAAGGTGGTTGAAGCTTTCTTT.